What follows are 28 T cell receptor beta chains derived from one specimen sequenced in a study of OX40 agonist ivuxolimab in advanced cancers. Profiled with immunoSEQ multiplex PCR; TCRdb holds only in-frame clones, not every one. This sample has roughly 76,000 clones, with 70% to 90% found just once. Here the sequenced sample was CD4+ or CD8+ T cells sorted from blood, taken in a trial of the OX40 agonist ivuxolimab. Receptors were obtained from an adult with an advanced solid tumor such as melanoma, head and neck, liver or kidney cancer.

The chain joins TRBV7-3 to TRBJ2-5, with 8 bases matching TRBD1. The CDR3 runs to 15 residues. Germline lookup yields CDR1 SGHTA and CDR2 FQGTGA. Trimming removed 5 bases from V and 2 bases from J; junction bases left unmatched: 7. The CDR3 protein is CASSPGTGRQETQYF. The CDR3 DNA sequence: TGTGCCAGCAGCCCCGGGACAGGAAGACAAGAGACCCAGTACTTC.

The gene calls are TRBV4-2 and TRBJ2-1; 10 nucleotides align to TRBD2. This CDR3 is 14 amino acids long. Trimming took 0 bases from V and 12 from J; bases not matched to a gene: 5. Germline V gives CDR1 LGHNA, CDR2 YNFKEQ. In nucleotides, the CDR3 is TGTGCCAGCAGCCAAGAGACTAGCGGGTATACGCAGTTCTTC. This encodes CASSQETSGYTQFF.

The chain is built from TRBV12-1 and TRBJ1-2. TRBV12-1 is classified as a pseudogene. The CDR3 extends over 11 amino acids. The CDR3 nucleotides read TGTGCCAGCAGCCCGAGGCATGGCTACACCTTC. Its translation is CASSPRHGYTF.

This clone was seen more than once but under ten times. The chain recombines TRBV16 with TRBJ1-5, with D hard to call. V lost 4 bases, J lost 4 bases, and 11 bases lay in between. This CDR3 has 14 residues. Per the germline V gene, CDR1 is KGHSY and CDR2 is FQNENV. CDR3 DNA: TGTGCCAGCAGCCCCCGACCGGGAAATCAGCCCCAGCATTTT. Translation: CASSPRPGNQPQHF.

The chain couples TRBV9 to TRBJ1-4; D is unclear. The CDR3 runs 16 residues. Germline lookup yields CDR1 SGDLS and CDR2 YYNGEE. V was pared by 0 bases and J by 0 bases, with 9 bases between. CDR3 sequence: CASSVGRSATNEKLFF. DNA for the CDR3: TGTGCCAGCAGCGTAGGGAGGTCAGCAACTAATGAAAAACTGTTTTTT.

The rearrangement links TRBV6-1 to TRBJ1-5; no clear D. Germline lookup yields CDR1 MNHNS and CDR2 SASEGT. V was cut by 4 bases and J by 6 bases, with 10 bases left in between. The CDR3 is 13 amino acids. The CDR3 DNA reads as TGTGCCAGCAGTGGGCTTTACCCTCAGCCCCAGCATTTT. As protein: CASSGLYPQPQHF.

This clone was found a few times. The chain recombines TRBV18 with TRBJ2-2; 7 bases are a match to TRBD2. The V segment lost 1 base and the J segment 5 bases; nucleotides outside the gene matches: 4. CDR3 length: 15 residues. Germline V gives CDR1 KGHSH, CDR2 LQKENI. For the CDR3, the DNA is TGTGCCAGCTCACCACAAGGCGGGGGTACCGGGGAGCTGTTTTTT. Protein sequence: CASSPQGGGTGELFF.

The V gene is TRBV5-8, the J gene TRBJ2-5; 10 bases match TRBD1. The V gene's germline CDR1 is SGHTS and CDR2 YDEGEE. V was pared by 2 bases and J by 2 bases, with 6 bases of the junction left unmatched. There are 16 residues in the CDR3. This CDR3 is CASSFGQGGRQETQYF. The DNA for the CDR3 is TGTGCCAGCAGCTTCGGACAGGGGGGTAGACAAGAGACCCAGTACTTC. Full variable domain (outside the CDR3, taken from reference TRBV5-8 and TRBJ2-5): EAGVTQSPTHLIKTRGQQATLRCSPISGHTSVYWYQQALGLGLQFLLWYDEGEERNRGNFPPRFSGRQFPNYSSELNVNALELEDSALYLCASSFGQGGRQETQYFGPGTRLLVL.

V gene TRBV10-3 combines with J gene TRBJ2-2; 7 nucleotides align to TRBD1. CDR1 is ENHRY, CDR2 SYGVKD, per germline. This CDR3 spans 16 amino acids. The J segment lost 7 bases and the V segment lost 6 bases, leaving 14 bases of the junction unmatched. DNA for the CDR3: TGTGCCATCAGGGGCCGGGACAGTTTTGAGGGCGGGGAGCTGTTTTTT. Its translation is CAIRGRDSFEGGELFF.

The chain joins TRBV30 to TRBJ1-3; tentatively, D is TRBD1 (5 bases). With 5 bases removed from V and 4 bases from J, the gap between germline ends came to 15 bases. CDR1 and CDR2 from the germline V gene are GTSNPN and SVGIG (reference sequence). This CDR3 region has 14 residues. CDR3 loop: CAWGTGPSGNTIYF. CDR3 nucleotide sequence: TGTGCCTGGGGGACCGGGCCCTCAGGAAACACCATATATTTT. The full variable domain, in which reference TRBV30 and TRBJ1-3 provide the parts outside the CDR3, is SQTIHQWPATLVQPVGSPLSLECTVEGTSNPNLYWYRQAAGRGLQLLFYSVGIGQISSEVPQNLSASRPQDRQFILSSKKLLLSDSGFYLCAWGTGPSGNTIYFGEGSWLTVV.

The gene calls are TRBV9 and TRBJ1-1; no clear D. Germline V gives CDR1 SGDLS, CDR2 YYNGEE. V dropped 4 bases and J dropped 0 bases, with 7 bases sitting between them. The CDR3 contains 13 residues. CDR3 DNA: TGTGCCAGCAGCATCGACTTGAACACTGAAGCTTTCTTT. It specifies CASSIDLNTEAFF.

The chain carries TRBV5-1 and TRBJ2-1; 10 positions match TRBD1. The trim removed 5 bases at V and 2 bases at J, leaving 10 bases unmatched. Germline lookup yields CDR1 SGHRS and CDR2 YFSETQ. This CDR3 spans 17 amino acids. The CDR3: CASSKTLTGGAYNEQFF. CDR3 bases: TGCGCCAGCAGTAAAACATTGACAGGGGGCGCCTACAATGAGCAGTTCTTC.

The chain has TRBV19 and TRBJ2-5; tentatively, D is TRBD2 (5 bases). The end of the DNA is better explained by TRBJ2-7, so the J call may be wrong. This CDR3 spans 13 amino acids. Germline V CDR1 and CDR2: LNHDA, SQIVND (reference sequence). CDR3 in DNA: TGTGCCAGTAGTACGACTAACTCCTACGAGCAGTACTTC. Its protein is CASSTTNSYEQYF.

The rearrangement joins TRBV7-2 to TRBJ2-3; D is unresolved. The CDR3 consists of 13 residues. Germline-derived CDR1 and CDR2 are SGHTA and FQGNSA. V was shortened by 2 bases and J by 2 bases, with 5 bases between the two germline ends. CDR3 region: CASSLSVTDTQYF. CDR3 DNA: TGTGCCAGCAGCTTATCGGTCACAGATACGCAGTATTTT.

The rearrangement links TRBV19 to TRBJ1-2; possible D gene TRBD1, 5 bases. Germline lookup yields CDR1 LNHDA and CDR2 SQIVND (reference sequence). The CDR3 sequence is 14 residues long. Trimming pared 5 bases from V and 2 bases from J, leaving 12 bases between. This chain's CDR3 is CASSWGKGNYGYTF. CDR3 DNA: TGTGCCAGTAGTTGGGGAAAGGGGAACTATGGCTACACCTTC.

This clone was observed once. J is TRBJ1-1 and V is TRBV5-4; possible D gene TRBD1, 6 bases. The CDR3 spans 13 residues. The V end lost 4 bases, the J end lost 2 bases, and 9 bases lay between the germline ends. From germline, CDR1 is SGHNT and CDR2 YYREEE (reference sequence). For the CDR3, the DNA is TGTGCCAGCAGCCCGGACAGTAACACTGAAGCTTTCTTT. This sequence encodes CASSPDSNTEAFF.

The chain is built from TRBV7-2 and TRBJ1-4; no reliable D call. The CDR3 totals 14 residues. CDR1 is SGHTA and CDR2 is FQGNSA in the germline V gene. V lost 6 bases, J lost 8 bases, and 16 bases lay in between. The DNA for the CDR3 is TGTGCCAGCAGGCAACCGGGCCGTGCGGAAAAACTGTTTTTT. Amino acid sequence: CASRQPGRAEKLFF.

CDR3 bases: TGCGCCAGCAGCCCCCGGGGTCTAGCGCTCTCCTACGAGCAGTACTTC. Protein: CASSPRGLALSYEQYF. The chain couples TRBV4-1 to TRBJ2-7; D possibly corresponds to TRBD2 (6 bases). V was pared by 4 bases and J by 0 bases, with 16 bases between. The CDR3 totals 16 residues. Per germline, CDR1 MGHRA and CDR2 YSYEKL.

CDR3 nucleotide sequence: TGTGCCAGCTCACCAGGGACTAGCGGGAGTTCAGATACGCAGTATTTT. This gives the protein CASSPGTSGSSDTQYF. The chain is built from TRBV18 and TRBJ2-3; TRBD2 agrees at 14 bases. The J segment lost 4 bases and the V segment lost 2 bases, leaving 2 bases of the junction unmatched. Germline V gene lookup returns CDR1 KGHSH and CDR2 LQKENI. CDR3 length: 16 amino acids.

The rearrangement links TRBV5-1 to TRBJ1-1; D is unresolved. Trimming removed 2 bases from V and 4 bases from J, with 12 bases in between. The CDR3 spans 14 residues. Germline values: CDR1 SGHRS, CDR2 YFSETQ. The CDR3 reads CASSFLESVTEAFF. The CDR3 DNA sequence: TGCGCCAGCAGCTTCTTAGAGTCGGTCACTGAAGCTTTCTTT.

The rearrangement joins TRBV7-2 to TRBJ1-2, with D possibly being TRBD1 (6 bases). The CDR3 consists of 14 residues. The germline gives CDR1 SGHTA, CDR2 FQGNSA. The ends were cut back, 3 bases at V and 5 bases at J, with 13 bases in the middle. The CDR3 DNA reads TGTGCCAGCAGCTTCACAGGGCCCGCTTATGGCTACACCTTC. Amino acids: CASSFTGPAYGYTF.

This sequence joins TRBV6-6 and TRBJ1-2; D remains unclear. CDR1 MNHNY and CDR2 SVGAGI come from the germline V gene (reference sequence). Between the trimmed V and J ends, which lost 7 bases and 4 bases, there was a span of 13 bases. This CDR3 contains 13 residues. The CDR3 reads CASKLALPYGYTF. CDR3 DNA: TGTGCCAGCAAGCTCGCTCTCCCCTATGGCTACACCTTC.

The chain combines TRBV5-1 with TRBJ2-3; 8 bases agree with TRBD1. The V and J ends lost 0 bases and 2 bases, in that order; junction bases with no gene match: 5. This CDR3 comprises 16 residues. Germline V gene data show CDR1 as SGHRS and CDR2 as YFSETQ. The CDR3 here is CASSLAVQGATDTQYF. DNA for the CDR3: TGCGCCAGCAGCTTGGCCGTTCAGGGGGCCACAGATACGCAGTATTTT.

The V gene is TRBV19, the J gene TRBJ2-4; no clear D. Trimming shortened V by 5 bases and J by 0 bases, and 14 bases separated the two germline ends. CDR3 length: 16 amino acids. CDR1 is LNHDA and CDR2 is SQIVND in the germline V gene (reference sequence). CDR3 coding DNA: TGTGCCAGTAGTCGACCCCTGATAGGAGCCAAAAACATTCAGTACTTC. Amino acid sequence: CASSRPLIGAKNIQYF. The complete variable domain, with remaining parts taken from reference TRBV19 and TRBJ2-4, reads DGGITQSPKYLFRKEGQNVTLSCEQNLNHDAMYWYRQDPGQGLRLIYYSQIVNDFQKGDIAEGYSVSREKKESFPLTVTSAQKNPTAFYLCASSRPLIGAKNIQYFGAGTRLSVL.

The CDR3 nucleotides read TGTGCCAGCAGCCGACAGGGTAACAATGAGCAGTTCTTC. Its protein is CASSRQGNNEQFF. This sequence joins TRBV7-3 and TRBJ2-1; TRBD1 matches 7 bases. Germline CDR1 is SGHTA and CDR2 is FQGTGA. The CDR3 runs to 13 residues. The V and J ends lost 5 bases and 5 bases, in that order; junction bases with no gene match: 3.

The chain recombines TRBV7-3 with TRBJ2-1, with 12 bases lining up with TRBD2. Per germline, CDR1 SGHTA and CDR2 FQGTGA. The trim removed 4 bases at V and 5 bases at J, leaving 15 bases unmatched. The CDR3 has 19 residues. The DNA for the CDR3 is TGTGCCAGCAGCTCTAGACCCCGGTGGACTAGCGGGGACGACAATGAGCAGTTCTTC. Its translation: CASSSRPRWTSGDDNEQFF. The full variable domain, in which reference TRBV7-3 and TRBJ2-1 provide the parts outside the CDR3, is GAGVSQTPSNKVTEKGKYVELRCDPISGHTALYWYRQSLGQGPEFLIYFQGTGAADDSGLPNDRFFAVRPEGSVSTLKIQRTERGDSAVYLCASSSRPRWTSGDDNEQFFGPGTRLTVL.

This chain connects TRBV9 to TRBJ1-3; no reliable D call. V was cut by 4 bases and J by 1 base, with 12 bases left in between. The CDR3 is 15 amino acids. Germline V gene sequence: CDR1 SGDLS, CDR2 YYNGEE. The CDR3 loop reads CASSLGMGSGNTIYF. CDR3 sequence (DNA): TGTGCCAGCAGCCTAGGTATGGGATCTGGAAACACCATATATTTT.

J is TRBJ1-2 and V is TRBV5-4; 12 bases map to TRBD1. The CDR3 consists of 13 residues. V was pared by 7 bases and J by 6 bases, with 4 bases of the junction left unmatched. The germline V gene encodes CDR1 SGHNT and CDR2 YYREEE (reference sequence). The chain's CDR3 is CASGTGGENGYTF. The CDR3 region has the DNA TGTGCCAGCGGGACAGGGGGCGAGAATGGCTACACCTTC.